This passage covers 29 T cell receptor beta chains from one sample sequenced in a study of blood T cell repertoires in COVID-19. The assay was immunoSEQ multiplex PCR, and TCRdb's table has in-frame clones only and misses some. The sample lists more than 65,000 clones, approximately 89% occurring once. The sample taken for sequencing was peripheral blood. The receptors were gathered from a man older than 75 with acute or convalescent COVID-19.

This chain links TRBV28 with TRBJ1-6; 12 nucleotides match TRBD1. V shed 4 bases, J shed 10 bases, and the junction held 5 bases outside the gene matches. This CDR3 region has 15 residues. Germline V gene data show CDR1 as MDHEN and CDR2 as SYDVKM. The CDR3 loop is CASSSGQGAGSPLHF. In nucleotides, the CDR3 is TGTGCCAGCAGTTCGGGACAGGGGGCAGGCTCACCCCTCCACTTT.

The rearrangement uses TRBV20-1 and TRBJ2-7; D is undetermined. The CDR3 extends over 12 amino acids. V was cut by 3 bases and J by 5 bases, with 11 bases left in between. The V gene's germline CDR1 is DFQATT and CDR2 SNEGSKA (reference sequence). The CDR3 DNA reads TGCAGTGCTAGTGGTCTACGCGACGAGCAGTACTTC. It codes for CSASGLRDEQYF.

CDR3 region: CASSRGQSYGNTIYF. CDR3 DNA sequence: TGTGCCAGCAGTCGTGGACAGTCCTATGGAAACACCATATATTTT. This chain links TRBV11-1 with TRBJ1-3; weak D call: TRBD1 (6 bases). Between the trimmed V and J ends, which lost 6 bases and 3 bases, there was a span of 15 bases. This CDR3 has 15 amino acids. Germline loops: CDR1 SGHAT, CDR2 FQDESV (reference sequence).

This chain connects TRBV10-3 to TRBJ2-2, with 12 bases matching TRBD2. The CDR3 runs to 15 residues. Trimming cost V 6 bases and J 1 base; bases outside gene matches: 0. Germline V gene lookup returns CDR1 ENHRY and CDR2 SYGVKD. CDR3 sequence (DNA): TGTGCCATCAGACTAGCGGGAGGGAACACCGGGGAGCTGTTTTTT. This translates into CAIRLAGGNTGELFF.

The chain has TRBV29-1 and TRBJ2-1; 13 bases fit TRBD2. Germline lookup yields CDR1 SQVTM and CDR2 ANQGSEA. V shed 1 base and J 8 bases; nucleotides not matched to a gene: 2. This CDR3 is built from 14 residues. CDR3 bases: TGCAGCGTTGAAGGGGGACTAGCGGGGTATGAGCAGTTCTTC. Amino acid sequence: CSVEGGLAGYEQFF.

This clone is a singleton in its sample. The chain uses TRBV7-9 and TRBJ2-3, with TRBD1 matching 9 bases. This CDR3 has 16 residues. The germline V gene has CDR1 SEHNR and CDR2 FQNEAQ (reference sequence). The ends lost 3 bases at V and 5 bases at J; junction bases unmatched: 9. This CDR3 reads CASSLDPGQGRDTQYF. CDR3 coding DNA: TGTGCCAGCAGCTTGGATCCGGGACAGGGCAGAGATACGCAGTATTTT.

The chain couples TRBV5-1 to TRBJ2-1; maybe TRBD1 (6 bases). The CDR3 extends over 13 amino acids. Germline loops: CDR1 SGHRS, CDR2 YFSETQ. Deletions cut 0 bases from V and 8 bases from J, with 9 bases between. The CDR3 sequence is CASSLVGADEQFF. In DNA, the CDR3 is TGCGCCAGCAGCTTGGTGGGGGCGGATGAGCAGTTCTTC.

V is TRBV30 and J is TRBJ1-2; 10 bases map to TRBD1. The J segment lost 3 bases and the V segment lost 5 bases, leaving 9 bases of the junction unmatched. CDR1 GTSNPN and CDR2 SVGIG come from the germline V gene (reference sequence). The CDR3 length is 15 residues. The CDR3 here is CAWSPLTGGDYGYTF. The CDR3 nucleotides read TGTGCCTGGTCCCCCTTGACAGGGGGCGACTATGGCTACACCTTC.

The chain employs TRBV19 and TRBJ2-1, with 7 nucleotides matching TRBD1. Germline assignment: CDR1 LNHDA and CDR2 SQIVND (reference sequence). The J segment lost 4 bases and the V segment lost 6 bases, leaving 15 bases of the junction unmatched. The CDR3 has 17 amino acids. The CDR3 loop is CASSSGTTGRLYNEQFF. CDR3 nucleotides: TGTGCCAGTAGCAGCGGTACGACAGGGCGATTATACAATGAGCAGTTCTTC.

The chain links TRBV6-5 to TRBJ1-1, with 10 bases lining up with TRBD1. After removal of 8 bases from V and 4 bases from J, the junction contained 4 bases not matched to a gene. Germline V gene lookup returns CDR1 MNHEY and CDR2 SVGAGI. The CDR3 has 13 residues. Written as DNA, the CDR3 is TGTGCCAGCGGACAGGGGGGTTTCACTGAAGCTTTCTTT. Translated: CASGQGGFTEAFF.

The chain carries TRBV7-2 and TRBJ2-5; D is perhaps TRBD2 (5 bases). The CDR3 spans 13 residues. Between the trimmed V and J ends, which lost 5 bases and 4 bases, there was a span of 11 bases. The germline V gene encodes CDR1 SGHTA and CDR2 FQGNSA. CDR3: CASSPTRGETQYF. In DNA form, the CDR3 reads TGTGCCAGCAGCCCAACCCGGGGAGAGACCCAGTACTTC.

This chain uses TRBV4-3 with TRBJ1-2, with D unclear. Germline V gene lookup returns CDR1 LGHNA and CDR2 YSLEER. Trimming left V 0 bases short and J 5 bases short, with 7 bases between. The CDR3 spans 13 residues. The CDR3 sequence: CASSQDLFYGYTF. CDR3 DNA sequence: TGCGCCAGCAGCCAAGATCTATTTTATGGCTACACCTTC.

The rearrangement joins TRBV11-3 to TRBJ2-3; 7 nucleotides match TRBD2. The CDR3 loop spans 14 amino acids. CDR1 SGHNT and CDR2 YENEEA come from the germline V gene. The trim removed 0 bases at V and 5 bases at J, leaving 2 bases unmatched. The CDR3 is CASSLERGGDTQYF. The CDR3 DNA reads TGTGCCAGCAGCTTAGAGCGCGGGGGAGATACGCAGTATTTT.

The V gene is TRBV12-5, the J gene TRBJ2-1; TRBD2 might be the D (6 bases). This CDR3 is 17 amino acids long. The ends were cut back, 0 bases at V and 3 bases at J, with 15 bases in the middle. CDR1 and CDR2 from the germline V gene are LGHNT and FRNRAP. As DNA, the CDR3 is TGTGCTAGTGGTTTGGTAATTGGGGGAGGAAGCTACAATGAGCAGTTCTTC. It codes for CASGLVIGGGSYNEQFF. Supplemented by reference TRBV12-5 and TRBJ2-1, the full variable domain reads DARVTQTPRHKVTEMGQEVTMRCQPILGHNTVFWYRQTMMQGLELLAYFRNRAPLDDSGMPKDRFSAEMPDATLATLKIQPSEPRDSAVYFCASGLVIGGGSYNEQFFGPGTRLTVL.

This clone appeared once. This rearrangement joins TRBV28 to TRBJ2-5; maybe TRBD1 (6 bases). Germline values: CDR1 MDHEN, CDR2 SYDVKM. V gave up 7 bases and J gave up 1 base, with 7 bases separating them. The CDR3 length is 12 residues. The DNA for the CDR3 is TGTGCCAGCAACAGGGTCCAAGAGACCCAGTACTTC. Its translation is CASNRVQETQYF.

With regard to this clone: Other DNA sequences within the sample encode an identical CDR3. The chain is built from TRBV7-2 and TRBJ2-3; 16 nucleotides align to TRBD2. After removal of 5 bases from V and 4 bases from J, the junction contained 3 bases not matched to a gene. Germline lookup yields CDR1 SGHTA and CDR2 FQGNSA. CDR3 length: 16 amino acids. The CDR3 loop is CASSLGLAGGADTQYF. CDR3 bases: TGTGCCAGCAGCCTGGGACTAGCGGGGGGGGCAGATACGCAGTATTTT.

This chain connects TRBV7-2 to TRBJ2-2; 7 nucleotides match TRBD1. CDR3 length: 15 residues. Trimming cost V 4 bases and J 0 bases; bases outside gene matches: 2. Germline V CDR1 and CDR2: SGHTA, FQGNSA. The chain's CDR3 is CASSSGQANTGELFF. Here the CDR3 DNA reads TGTGCCAGCAGCTCAGGACAGGCGAACACCGGGGAGCTGTTTTTT.

CDR3 region: CASSPPTGPAYSPLHF. In nucleotides, the CDR3 is TGTGCCAGCAGCCCCCCGACAGGGCCAGCCTATTCACCCCTCCACTTT. The gene calls are TRBV7-8 and TRBJ1-6, with 7 positions matching TRBD1. This CDR3 spans 16 amino acids. V was pared by 5 bases and J by 8 bases, with 12 bases of the junction left unmatched. Germline V gives CDR1 SGHVS, CDR2 FQNEAQ. Drawing the rest from reference TRBV7-8 and TRBJ1-6, the complete variable domain is GAGVSQSPRYKVAKRGQDVALRCDPISGHVSLFWYQQALGQGPEFLTYFQNEAQLDKSGLPSDRFFAERPEGSVSTLKIQRTQQEDSAVYLCASSPPTGPAYSPLHFGNGTRLTVT.

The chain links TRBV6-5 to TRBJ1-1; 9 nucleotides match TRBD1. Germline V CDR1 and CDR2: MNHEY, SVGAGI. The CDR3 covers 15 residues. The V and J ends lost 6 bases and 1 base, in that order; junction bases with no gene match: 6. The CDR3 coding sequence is TGTGCCAGCAGCGCCACAGGGGGCAAGAACACTGAAGCTTTCTTT. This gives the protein CASSATGGKNTEAFF.

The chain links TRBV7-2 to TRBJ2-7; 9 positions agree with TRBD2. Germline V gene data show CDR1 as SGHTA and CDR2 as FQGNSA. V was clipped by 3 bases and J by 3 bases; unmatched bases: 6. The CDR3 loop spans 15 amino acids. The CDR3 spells CASSLGLAAYYEQYF. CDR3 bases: TGTGCCAGCAGCTTGGGACTAGCAGCTTACTACGAGCAGTACTTC. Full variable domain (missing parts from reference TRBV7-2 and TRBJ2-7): GAGVSQSPSNKVTEKGKDVELRCDPISGHTALYWYRQSLGQGLEFLIYFQGNSAPDKSGLPSDRFSAERTGGSVSTLTIQRTQQEDSAVYLCASSLGLAAYYEQYFGPGTRLTVT.

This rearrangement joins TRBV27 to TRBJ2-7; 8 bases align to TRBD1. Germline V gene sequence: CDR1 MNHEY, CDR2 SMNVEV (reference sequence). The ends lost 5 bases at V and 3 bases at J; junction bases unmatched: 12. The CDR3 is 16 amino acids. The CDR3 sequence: CASSPPRTGFGYEQYF. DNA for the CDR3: TGTGCCAGCAGTCCCCCCCGGACAGGGTTCGGCTACGAGCAGTACTTC.

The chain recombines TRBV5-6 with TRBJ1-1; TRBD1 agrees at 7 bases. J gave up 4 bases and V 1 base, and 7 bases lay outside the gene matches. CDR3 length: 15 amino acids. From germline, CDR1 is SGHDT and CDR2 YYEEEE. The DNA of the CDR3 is TGTGCCAGCAGCTTGTACAGGGGATCGGGCACTGAAGCTTTCTTT. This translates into CASSLYRGSGTEAFF.

The CDR3 DNA reads TGTGCCAGCAGCTTGGACAGGTTAACTGGAAACACCATATATTTT. This translates into CASSLDRLTGNTIYF. This chain uses TRBV5-4 with TRBJ1-3, with a tentative D call TRBD1 (5 bases). Germline CDR1 and CDR2: SGHNT and YYREEE (reference sequence). The V gene lost 0 bases and the J gene lost 2 bases, with 9 bases spanning the gap. This CDR3 has 15 amino acids.

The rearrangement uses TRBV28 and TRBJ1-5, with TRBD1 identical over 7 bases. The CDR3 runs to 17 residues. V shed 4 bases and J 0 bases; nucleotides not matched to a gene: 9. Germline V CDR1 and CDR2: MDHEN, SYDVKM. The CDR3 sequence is CASSSSGTAYSNQPQHF. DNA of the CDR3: TGTGCCAGCAGTTCATCCGGGACAGCTTATAGCAATCAGCCCCAGCATTTT.

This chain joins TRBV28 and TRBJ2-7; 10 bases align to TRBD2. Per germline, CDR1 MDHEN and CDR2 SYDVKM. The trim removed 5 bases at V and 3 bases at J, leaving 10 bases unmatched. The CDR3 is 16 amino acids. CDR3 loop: CASSPSLAGTFYEQYF. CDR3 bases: TGTGCCAGCAGTCCCTCACTAGCGGGGACTTTCTACGAGCAGTACTTC.

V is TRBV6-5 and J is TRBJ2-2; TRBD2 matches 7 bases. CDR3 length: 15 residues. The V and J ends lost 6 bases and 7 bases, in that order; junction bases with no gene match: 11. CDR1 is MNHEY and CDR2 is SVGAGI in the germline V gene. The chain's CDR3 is CASRAGDRRVGELFF. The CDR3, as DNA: TGTGCCAGCAGGGCGGGAGATAGACGGGTCGGGGAGCTGTTTTTT.

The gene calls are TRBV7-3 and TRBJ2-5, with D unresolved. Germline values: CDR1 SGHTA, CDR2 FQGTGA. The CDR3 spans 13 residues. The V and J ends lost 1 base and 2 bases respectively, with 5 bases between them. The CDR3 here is CASSLSRQETQYF. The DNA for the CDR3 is TGTGCCAGCAGCTTAAGCAGGCAAGAGACCCAGTACTTC.

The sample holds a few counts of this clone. CDR3: CASSLWGQGAGTEAFF. CDR3 DNA: TGTGCCAGCAGCTTGTGGGGACAGGGTGCAGGCACTGAAGCTTTCTTT. The rearrangement joins TRBV5-5 to TRBJ1-1; 9 positions agree with TRBD1. Germline CDR1 and CDR2: SGHKS and YYEKEE (reference sequence). Trimming at V came to 1 base and at J to 4 bases, leaving 8 bases not matched to a gene. The CDR3 sequence is 16 residues long.

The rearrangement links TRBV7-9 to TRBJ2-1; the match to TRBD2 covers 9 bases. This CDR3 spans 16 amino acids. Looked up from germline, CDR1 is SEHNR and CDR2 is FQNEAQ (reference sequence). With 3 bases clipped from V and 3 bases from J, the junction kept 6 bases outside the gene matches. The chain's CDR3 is CASSLGGGAFYNEQFF. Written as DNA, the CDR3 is TGTGCCAGCAGCTTGGGCGGGGGGGCCTTCTACAATGAGCAGTTCTTC. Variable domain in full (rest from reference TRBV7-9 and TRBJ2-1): DTGVSQNPRHKITKRGQNVTFRCDPISEHNRLYWYRQTLGQGPEFLTYFQNEAQLEKSRLLSDRFSAERPKGSFSTLEIQRTEQGDSAMYLCASSLGGGAFYNEQFFGPGTRLTVL.